This T cell receptor (beta chain) was retrieved from a study of CD8+ T cells in alopecia areata. In the study overall: Tofacitinib exposure lasted 6 to 18 months, followed by 6 months off drug.

V dropped 0 bases and J dropped 2 bases, with 13 bases sitting between them. This CDR3 contains 16 residues. Germline CDR1 is LGHNA and CDR2 is YNFKEQ. Study-level findings and limits: The study found tofacitinib significantly decreased scalp clonality and expanded CD8+ clones among the top 100.

Note on this clone: Its antigen is unknown.

Treatment noted: oral pan-JAK inhibitor, 5-10 mg twice daily. Reverse transcription of extracted RNA yielded cDNA, which provided the sequencing template. The data were produced by immunoSEQ multiplex PCR, yet TCRdb's version contains in-frame clones alone and is incomplete. This sample yields 150,000 or so clones, of which about 56% are seen a single time; about a sixth belongs to the top ten. This chain connects TRBV4-2 to TRBJ1-2; D not certain. Sequences were derived from CD8+ T cells sorted from blood, sampled at week 4, from a patient treated with tofacitinib. The TCR originated in a human donor with alopecia areata. The DNA of the CDR3 is TGTGCCAGCAGCCAAGATATTCAGTCGGCGAACTATGGCTACACCTTC. Protein sequence: CASSQDIQSANYGYTF.